A single sample is the source of the 23 T cell receptor beta chains below, sequenced in a study of T-cell memory formation after mild COVID-19. TCRdb re-called the 5' RACE reads through MiXCR, storing one row per CDR3 protein. The sample has under 400,000 distinct CDR3 sequences; around 21% are singletons. What was sequenced was PBMCs or a T cell subset sorted from them (not recorded which). These receptors all stem from an adult woman who had mild COVID-19 (a few samples of this study predate the infection). Cell type and time point are not known.

The chain carries TRBV24-1 and TRBJ2-3; D possibly corresponds to TRBD1 (6 bases). V was clipped by 7 bases and J by 1 base, with 14 bases between them. CDR1 and CDR2 from the germline V gene are KGHDR and SFDVKD. The CDR3 is 15 amino acids. The CDR3, as DNA: TGTGCCACCAGATCCGGGACATCTCGCACAGATACGCAGTATTTT. Amino acid sequence: CATRSGTSRTDTQYF.

This chain links TRBV5-6 with TRBJ2-1; 12 positions agree with TRBD2. J was trimmed by 6 bases and V by 0 bases; bases with no gene match: 1. Germline V gene lookup returns CDR1 SGHDT and CDR2 YYEEEE. The CDR3 runs 15 residues. In DNA, the CDR3 is TGTGCCAGCAGCTTGGGGACTAGCGGGGTCAATGAGCAGTTCTTC. It specifies CASSLGTSGVNEQFF.

This rearrangement joins TRBV5-1 to TRBJ1-6, with D possibly matching TRBD1 (6 bases). Trimming removed 4 bases from V and 9 bases from J, with 14 bases in between. This CDR3 has 14 residues. The germline V gene has CDR1 SGHRS and CDR2 YFSETQ. The CDR3 nucleotides read TGCGCCAGCAGCAAGTCGGACAGTAGTTCACCCCTCCACTTT. Protein product: CASSKSDSSSPLHF.

The CDR3 protein is CASSPIGTGQAFF. CDR3 bases: TGTGCCAGCAGCCCCATCGGGACAGGGCAAGCTTTCTTT. The gene calls are TRBV7-9 and TRBJ1-1; 9 bases match TRBD1. V shed 5 bases, J shed 9 bases, and the junction held 7 bases outside the gene matches. The CDR3 is 13 amino acids. Germline assignment: CDR1 SEHNR and CDR2 FQNEAQ (reference sequence).

V usage is TRBV5-4 and J usage is TRBJ2-7; TRBD1 might be the D (6 bases). Trimming cost V 4 bases and J 4 bases, with 18 bases left between them. Looked up from germline, CDR1 is SGHNT and CDR2 is YYREEE (reference sequence). The CDR3 covers 15 residues. The CDR3 is CASSLLSEGGYEQYF. DNA of the CDR3: TGTGCCAGCAGCCTACTCTCGGAAGGGGGTTACGAGCAGTACTTC.

Notes on this clonotype: One end of the junction varies from germline; a read error may be responsible. The J gene is TRBJ2-1, the V gene TRBV7-3, with 14 bases identical to TRBD2. The CDR3 contains 16 residues. Per germline, CDR1 SGHTA and CDR2 FQGTGA. The CDR3 region has the DNA TGTGCCAGCAGCCAGGGACTAGCGGGAGATTGGAATGAGAAGTTCTTC. This sequence encodes CASSQGLAGDWNEKFF.

The chain uses TRBV5-6 and TRBJ1-5; 9 bases match TRBD1. CDR1 and CDR2 (germline): SGHDT, YYEEEE. The CDR3 sequence is 14 residues long. The ends lost 4 bases at V and 4 bases at J; junction bases unmatched: 3. The CDR3 is CASSADRGNQPQHF. CDR3 bases: TGTGCCAGCAGCGCGGACAGGGGAAATCAGCCCCAGCATTTT.

This sequence joins TRBV5-1 and TRBJ2-7, with 10 bases that match TRBD1. Germline CDR1 SGHRS, CDR2 YFSETQ. This CDR3 is 14 amino acids long. V was pared by 3 bases and J by 6 bases, with 6 bases of the junction left unmatched. Here the CDR3 reads CASSSGTGALEQYF. The CDR3 nucleotides read TGCGCCAGCAGCTCCGGGACAGGGGCGCTCGAGCAGTACTTC.

The genes are TRBV2 and TRBJ2-2; tentatively, D is TRBD2 (6 bases). CDR3 length: 15 residues. Per the germline V gene, CDR1 is SNHLY and CDR2 is FYNNEI. V was pared by 5 bases and J by 6 bases, with 16 bases between. Here the CDR3 DNA reads TGTGCCAGCAGTCCCGAAAAGACTAGTGCCGGGGAGCTGTTTTTT. As protein: CASSPEKTSAGELFF.

This clonotype was counted a few times. This chain joins TRBV30 and TRBJ2-7; tentative D call: TRBD1 (5 bases). Trimming took off 2 bases at V and 7 bases at J, with 18 bases between the two ends. The CDR3 sequence is 14 residues long. From germline, CDR1 is GTSNPN and CDR2 SVGIG (reference sequence). Written as DNA, the CDR3 is TGTGCCTGGAGTAGGCCAGGGTGGGATACGGAGCAGTACTTC. Translated: CAWSRPGWDTEQYF.

This clonotype was seen a handful of times. The genes are TRBV7-3 and TRBJ1-1; 8 bases match TRBD1. Trimming removed 5 bases from V and 3 bases from J; junction bases left unmatched: 5. The CDR3 runs 14 residues. CDR1 SGHTA and CDR2 FQGTGA come from the germline V gene. As DNA, the CDR3 is TGTGCCAGCAGCCCGACAGGGGTGGACACTGAAGCTTTCTTT. Its translation: CASSPTGVDTEAFF.

The gene calls are TRBV5-1 and TRBJ2-1; TRBD1 matches at 8 bases. V dropped 4 bases and J dropped 0; count of bases not matched to a gene: 9. Per the germline V gene, CDR1 is SGHRS and CDR2 is YFSETQ. The CDR3 contains 17 residues. The CDR3 loop is CASSPRDRLSSYNEQFF. CDR3 in DNA: TGCGCCAGCAGCCCTAGGGACAGGTTAAGCTCCTACAATGAGCAGTTCTTC.

The rearrangement links TRBV6-6 to TRBJ2-6; possible D gene TRBD1, 7 bases. Trimming left V 8 bases short and J 0 bases short, with 14 bases between. CDR3 length: 16 amino acids. Germline values: CDR1 MNHNY, CDR2 SVGAGI (reference sequence). CDR3 residues: CASVDRRASGANVLTF. CDR3 DNA: TGTGCCAGCGTGGACAGGAGGGCCTCTGGGGCCAACGTCCTGACTTTC.

The chain combines TRBV4-2 with TRBJ1-5; unclear D gene. Germline V gene sequence: CDR1 LGHNA, CDR2 YNFKEQ. The ends were cut back, 0 bases at V and 0 bases at J, with 9 bases in the middle. The CDR3 loop spans 16 amino acids. The CDR3 DNA follows: TGTGCCAGCAGCCAAGATGAACGCTATAGCAATCAGCCCCAGCATTTT. This gives the protein CASSQDERYSNQPQHF.

The CDR3 is CASSLVDRVSPLHF. In DNA form, the CDR3 reads TGTGCCAGCAGCTTAGTGGACAGGGTTTCACCCCTCCACTTT. The rearrangement joins TRBV13 to TRBJ1-6; 8 bases agree with TRBD1. CDR3 length: 14 amino acids. Germline V gene data show CDR1 as PRHDT and CDR2 as FYEKMQ (reference sequence). After removal of 1 base from V and 9 bases from J, the junction contained 2 bases not matched to a gene. Based on the CDR3 plus reference TRBV13 and TRBJ1-6, the full variable domain is AAGVIQSPRHLIKEKRETATLKCYPIPRHDTVYWYQQGPGQDPQFLISFYEKMQSDKGSIPDRFSAQQFSDYHSELNMSSLELGDSALYFCASSLVDRVSPLHFGNGTRLTVT.

This clonotype was found a few times. The chain has TRBV4-1 and TRBJ2-7; TRBD1 matches 8 bases. J lost 7 bases, V lost 4 bases, and 0 bases had no gene match. The CDR3 extends over 11 amino acids. CDR1 MGHRA and CDR2 YSYEKL come from the germline V gene. DNA for the CDR3: TGCGCCAGCAGCCGGGACAGGGAGCAGTACTTC. This translates into CASSRDREQYF.

This clonotype was observed a few times. The J gene is TRBJ2-3, the V gene TRBV12-3 or TRBV12-4; 9 positions match TRBD2. This CDR3 is built from 15 residues. V was pared by 7 bases and J by 5 bases, with 10 bases of the junction left unmatched. The CDR3 sequence: CASKNLAGPRDTQYF. As DNA, the CDR3 is TGTGCCAGCAAGAATCTAGCGGGGCCCAGAGATACGCAGTATTTT.

Only a few counts were recorded for this clonotype. The chain is built from TRBV6-5 and TRBJ2-7; 9 nucleotides agree with TRBD1. This CDR3 has 13 amino acids. Germline loops: CDR1 MNHEY, CDR2 SVGAGI. J was trimmed by 5 bases and V by 8 bases; bases with no gene match: 7. Here the CDR3 reads CASGTGSINEQYF. The CDR3 region has the DNA TGTGCCAGCGGGACAGGGTCTATCAACGAGCAGTACTTC.

The gene calls are TRBV29-1 and TRBJ2-7; D is tentatively TRBD1 or TRBD2 (5 bases each). CDR3 length: 12 residues. Germline CDR1 and CDR2: SQVTM and ANQGSEA. Deletions cut 4 bases from V and 5 bases from J, with 12 bases between. DNA for the CDR3: TGCAGCGTTGTTGGGGGTGTTGACGAGCAGTACTTC. It encodes CSVVGGVDEQYF.

This chain joins TRBV18 and TRBJ2-7, with D unresolved. This CDR3 has 16 amino acids. The V and J ends lost 0 bases and 3 bases respectively, with 15 bases between them. Germline V gene lookup returns CDR1 KGHSH and CDR2 LQKENI. The CDR3 DNA follows: TGTGCCAGCTCACCACCCACCGTGGAAGGGAACTACGAGCAGTACTTC. Protein sequence: CASSPPTVEGNYEQYF.

This clonotype appeared a few times. The rearrangement uses TRBV5-6 and TRBJ2-3; perhaps TRBD1 as D (6 bases). CDR1 is SGHDT, CDR2 YYEEEE, per germline. Trimming took off 3 bases at V and 2 bases at J, with 10 bases between the two ends. The CDR3 loop spans 14 amino acids. The DNA for the CDR3 is TGTGCCAGCAGCTCTCCAGGGGTCACAGATACGCAGTATTTT. Residues: CASSSPGVTDTQYF.

This chain connects TRBV21-1 to TRBJ2-5; the table's TRBD1 call for D was not verified on the DNA. TRBV21-1 is classified as a pseudogene. This CDR3 region has 10 residues. The CDR3 DNA sequence: TGTGCCAGCAACCCCGGGACCCAGTACTTC. This encodes CASNPGTQYF.

This clonotype was counted ten times or more. The V call is TRBV29-1, the J call TRBJ2-1; 10 bases are a match to TRBD2. Germline CDR1 is SQVTM and CDR2 is ANQGSEA. Losses at the gene ends were 4 bases for V and 3 bases for J; bases not matched to a gene: 6. The CDR3 has 15 residues. CDR3 nucleotides: TGCAGCGTTGGGACCGGGACTAGCGTCTACAATGAGCAGTTCTTC. Protein: CSVGTGTSVYNEQFF.